Listed here are 32 T cell receptor beta chains from one sample, sequenced in a study of blood T cell repertoires in COVID-19. Clones were read by immunoSEQ multiplex PCR, and TCRdb kept only the in-frame ones, dropping some. This sample has more than 95,000 clones, with over 70% found just once. The sequenced sample consisted of peripheral blood. These TCRs come from a man aged 80 or over with active or convalescent COVID-19.

The chain couples TRBV12-5 to TRBJ2-5; 8 nucleotides align to TRBD1. CDR3 length: 15 amino acids. Germline CDR1 LGHNT, CDR2 FRNRAP. Trimming at V came to 5 bases and at J to 2 bases, leaving 7 bases not matched to a gene. The CDR3 region is CASGAGQGWQETQYF. As DNA, the CDR3 is TGTGCTAGTGGTGCAGGACAGGGATGGCAAGAGACCCAGTACTTC.

The chain carries TRBV24-1 and TRBJ1-1; D is ambiguous. CDR3 size: 13 residues. Germline V CDR1 and CDR2: KGHDR, SFDVKD. Trimming stripped 3 bases from V and 8 bases from J, with 12 bases between. In nucleotides, the CDR3 is TGTGCCACCAGTGATGGAGGGAGGGAAGAAGCTTTCTTT. Translating it yields CATSDGGREEAFF.

V and J are TRBV23-1 and TRBJ1-3; D not resolved. TRBV23-1 is labeled an ORF, and its function is uncertain. The CDR3 runs 15 residues. V was shortened by 5 bases and J by 0 bases, with 11 bases between the two germline ends. CDR3 sequence: CASSASRSSGNTIYF. Here the CDR3 DNA reads TGCGCCAGCAGTGCCTCCCGGAGCTCTGGAAACACCATATATTTT.

The rearrangement joins TRBV7-2 to TRBJ1-2, with 7 bases matching TRBD1. Germline CDR1 is SGHTA and CDR2 is FQGNSA. The CDR3 length is 15 residues. The V segment lost 2 bases and the J segment 11 bases; nucleotides outside the gene matches: 14. CDR3 in amino acids: CASSLFLPGTVTYTF. CDR3 sequence (DNA): TGTGCCAGCAGCTTATTTCTCCCCGGGACAGTCACTTACACCTTC.

The CDR3 protein is CASMVANEQYF. DNA of the CDR3: TGTGCCAGCATGGTTGCGAACGAGCAGTACTTC. This sequence joins TRBV6-6 and TRBJ2-7; D is unresolved. Trimming removed 7 bases at V and 5 bases at J, with 9 bases between. The CDR3 runs 11 residues. Germline CDR1 reads MNHNY; CDR2 reads SVGAGI (reference sequence).

The chain uses TRBV7-9 and TRBJ2-5, with D possibly matching TRBD1 (6 bases). V was clipped by 3 bases and J by 4 bases, with 9 bases between them. Germline loops: CDR1 SEHNR, CDR2 FQNEAQ (reference sequence). The CDR3 sequence is 13 residues long. The CDR3 region has the DNA TGTGCCAGCAGCTTCGTGGGGGCAGAGACCCAGTACTTC. Its translation: CASSFVGAETQYF.

The gene calls are TRBV28 and TRBJ2-7; possible D gene TRBD1, 7 bases. V was shortened by 6 bases and J by 3 bases, with 15 bases between the two germline ends. This CDR3 has 14 amino acids. From germline, CDR1 is MDHEN and CDR2 SYDVKM. The CDR3 reads CASRLTGRLYEQYF. The CDR3 coding sequence is TGTGCCAGCAGGTTGACAGGGAGGCTCTACGAGCAGTACTTC.

The genes are TRBV6-2 or TRBV6-3 and TRBJ2-2; 7 bases fit TRBD1. With V trimmed by 5 bases and J by 8 bases, 8 bases remained unmatched. The CDR3 loop spans 14 amino acids. Per germline, CDR1 MNHEY and CDR2 SVGEGT. In DNA, the CDR3 is TGTGCCAGCAGTCCAGTGGGACAGTGGGGGGAGCTGTTTTTT. Protein: CASSPVGQWGELFF.

The chain joins TRBV6-5 to TRBJ2-1, with TRBD2 as a possible D gene (5 bases). Germline V gene lookup returns CDR1 MNHEY and CDR2 SVGAGI. Deletions cut 6 bases from V and 6 bases from J, with 12 bases between. This CDR3 has 13 residues. In DNA, the CDR3 is TGTGCCAGCAGCGTCACCCGGGGCAATGAGCAGTTCTTC. This sequence encodes CASSVTRGNEQFF.

V gene TRBV7-3 combines with J gene TRBJ2-2; D gene unclear. CDR3 size: 15 residues. V dropped 0 bases and J dropped 9 bases, with 14 bases sitting between them. The germline V gene has CDR1 SGHTA and CDR2 FQGTGA. CDR3 in amino acids: CASSLTLGGSRELFF. The DNA of the CDR3 is TGTGCCAGCAGCTTAACGTTAGGCGGTTCGCGGGAGCTGTTTTTT.

This clone was observed once. This chain joins TRBV7-2 and TRBJ2-3; 7 nucleotides line up with TRBD1. The V segment lost 5 bases and the J segment 8 bases; nucleotides outside the gene matches: 10. CDR3 length: 14 residues. Germline CDR1 SGHTA, CDR2 FQGNSA. This CDR3 reads CASSGEGASVTQYF. The CDR3 DNA reads as TGTGCCAGCAGCGGTGAGGGGGCGTCGGTTACGCAGTATTTT.

This clone appeared a few times. The chain is built from TRBV7-9 and TRBJ1-5; D might be TRBD1 (5 bases). Germline V CDR1 and CDR2: SEHNR, FQNEAQ (reference sequence). The CDR3 sequence is 14 residues long. Trimming pared 7 bases from V and 2 bases from J, leaving 12 bases between. In nucleotides, the CDR3 is TGTGCCAGCACCTGGGGGGAGGGCAATCAGCCCCAGCATTTT. Protein product: CASTWGEGNQPQHF.

The V gene is TRBV2, the J gene TRBJ2-3; tentatively, D is TRBD2 (5 bases). V gave up 6 bases and J gave up 1 base, with 11 bases separating them. CDR3 length equals 14 residues. Germline assignment: CDR1 SNHLY and CDR2 FYNNEI. Here the CDR3 DNA reads TGTGCCAGCAGCCTATTGAGGGGCACAGATACGCAGTATTTT. Its protein is CASSLLRGTDTQYF. Supplemented by reference TRBV2 and TRBJ2-3, the full variable domain reads EPEVTQTPSHQVTQMGQEVILRCVPISNHLYFYWYRQILGQKVEFLVSFYNNEISEKSEIFDDQFSVERPDGSNFTLKIRSTKLEDSAMYFCASSLLRGTDTQYFGPGTRLTVL.

This clone was detected only a few times. The genes are TRBV9 and TRBJ2-7; TRBD1 might be the D (5 bases). Germline V gene lookup returns CDR1 SGDLS and CDR2 YYNGEE. Trimming removed 0 bases at V and 2 bases at J, with 9 bases between. CDR3 length: 14 residues. CDR3 in amino acids: CASSVGGSPYEQYF. In nucleotides, the CDR3 is TGTGCCAGCAGCGTAGGGGGCAGCCCCTACGAGCAGTACTTC.

This sequence joins TRBV5-5 and TRBJ1-1; no reliable D call. Trimming removed 5 bases at V and 0 bases at J, with 8 bases between. The CDR3 length is 13 residues. CDR1 and CDR2 from the germline V gene are SGHKS and YYEKEE (reference sequence). DNA of the CDR3: TGTGCCAGCAGGTCGTCCTTGAACACTGAAGCTTTCTTT. Amino acids: CASRSSLNTEAFF.

The chain recombines TRBV9 with TRBJ1-1, with 7 bases matching TRBD1. The CDR3 runs 15 residues. V lost 0 bases to trimming and J lost 8 bases; unmatched junction nucleotides: 10. Germline lookup yields CDR1 SGDLS and CDR2 YYNGEE. CDR3 sequence (DNA): TGTGCCAGCAGCGTAGAGTCAGGGGGGACTCGGGAAGCTTTCTTT. Protein: CASSVESGGTREAFF.

V and J are TRBV14 and TRBJ1-1; 8 bases agree with TRBD1. The CDR3 consists of 13 residues. With 5 bases clipped from V and 10 bases from J, the junction kept 9 bases outside the gene matches. CDR1 is SGHDN and CDR2 is FVKESK in the germline V gene. The CDR3 loop is CASSSYTGTGAFF. CDR3 sequence (DNA): TGTGCCAGCAGCTCATACACCGGGACAGGAGCTTTCTTT. The whole variable domain, remainder taken from reference TRBV14 and TRBJ1-1, is EAGVTQFPSHSVIEKGQTVTLRCDPISGHDNLYWYRRVMGKEIKFLLHFVKESKQDESGMPNNRFLAERTGGTYSTLKVQPAELEDSGVYFCASSSYTGTGAFFGQGTRLTVV.

The rearrangement joins TRBV6-2 or TRBV6-3 to TRBJ2-3, with D possibly TRBD2 on 6 matching bases. Trimming shortened V by 4 bases and J by 0 bases, and 11 bases separated the two germline ends. The CDR3 is 15 amino acids. Germline V gene lookup returns CDR1 MNHEY and CDR2 SVGEGT. The CDR3 nucleotides are TGTGCCAGCAGTTCTAGCGTGACTAGCACAGATACGCAGTATTTT. Translating it yields CASSSSVTSTDTQYF.

V is TRBV12-3 or TRBV12-4 and J is TRBJ1-2, with TRBD1 matching over 7 bases. V lost 6 bases to trimming and J lost 6 bases; unmatched junction nucleotides: 4. This CDR3 comprises 12 residues. This CDR3 reads CASSDRVNGYTF. The CDR3 nucleotides read TGTGCCAGCAGCGACAGGGTGAATGGCTACACCTTC.

This chain joins TRBV2 and TRBJ2-1; D possibly corresponds to TRBD2 (5 bases). The V and J ends lost 8 bases and 9 bases respectively, with 17 bases between them. The CDR3 totals 13 residues. CDR1 is SNHLY, CDR2 FYNNEI, per germline. In nucleotides, the CDR3 is TGTGCCAGCGGTAGCGAGGAATGGGGTGAGCAGTTCTTC. This encodes CASGSEEWGEQFF. Full variable domain (rest looked up from reference TRBV2 and TRBJ2-1): EPEVTQTPSHQVTQMGQEVILRCVPISNHLYFYWYRQILGQKVEFLVSFYNNEISEKSEIFDDQFSVERPDGSNFTLKIRSTKLEDSAMYFCASGSEEWGEQFFGPGTRLTVL.

The chain couples TRBV7-9 to TRBJ2-1; 10 positions match TRBD1. The CDR3 length is 15 residues. V gave up 5 bases and J gave up 5 bases; unmatched junction bases: 6. Per germline, CDR1 SEHNR and CDR2 FQNEAQ (reference sequence). The CDR3 spells CASSLGQGVNNEQFF. CDR3 DNA sequence: TGTGCCAGCAGCCTAGGACAGGGGGTCAACAATGAGCAGTTCTTC.

The rearrangement joins TRBV24-1 to TRBJ2-3; TRBD2 is a possible D gene (7 bases). This CDR3 region has 15 residues. The V gene's germline CDR1 is KGHDR and CDR2 SFDVKD. V gave up 3 bases and J gave up 4 bases, with 13 bases separating them. The CDR3 sequence: CATSDRTRGADTQYF. The CDR3 DNA reads TGTGCCACCAGTGATCGGACTAGGGGGGCAGATACGCAGTATTTT.

The V call is TRBV5-1, the J call TRBJ2-2, with 7 bases fitting TRBD2. Germline CDR1 SGHRS, CDR2 YFSETQ. The CDR3 has 13 amino acids. With V trimmed by 7 bases and J by 5 bases, 5 bases remained unmatched. CDR3 nucleotide sequence: TGCGCCAGCTCCTGGGGGGGGACCGGGGAGCTGTTTTTT. It is translated as CASSWGGTGELFF. The entire variable domain, with the rest obtained from reference TRBV5-1 and TRBJ2-2, is as follows: KAGVTQTPRYLIKTRGQQVTLSCSPISGHRSVSWYQQTPGQGLQFLFEYFSETQRNKGNFPGRFSGRQFSNSRSEMNVSTLELGDSALYLCASSWGGTGELFFGEGSRLTVL.

The J gene is TRBJ2-3, the V gene TRBV7-3; D unclear. The length of the CDR3 is 13 residues. The V end was cut by 1 base, the J end by 5 bases, with 7 bases between. Per germline, CDR1 SGHTA and CDR2 FQGTGA. In DNA form, the CDR3 reads TGTGCCAGCAGCTTAAAAGCGATAGATACGCAGTATTTT. Translated, it gives CASSLKAIDTQYF.

V usage is TRBV5-1 and J usage is TRBJ1-2; 10 positions match TRBD1. V was pared by 4 bases and J by 7 bases, with 7 bases of the junction left unmatched. The CDR3 is made up of 14 amino acids. In germline, CDR1 is SGHRS, CDR2 YFSETQ. CDR3 amino acids: CASSTRQGASGYTF. CDR3 DNA: TGCGCCAGCAGCACCCGACAGGGGGCCAGTGGCTACACCTTC.

This clone was picked up one time. The chain joins TRBV7-9 to TRBJ2-5; D may be TRBD2 (7 bases). V was cut by 7 bases and J by 4 bases, with 16 bases left in between. The CDR3 loop spans 14 amino acids. Germline assignment: CDR1 SEHNR and CDR2 FQNEAQ (reference sequence). This chain's CDR3 is CASTPWAGAETQYF. In nucleotides, the CDR3 is TGTGCCAGCACCCCATGGGCGGGGGCAGAGACCCAGTACTTC.

For this clone: Additional DNA sequences in this sample encode the identical CDR3. The J gene is TRBJ2-5, the V gene TRBV6-6; D is ambiguous. The CDR3 totals 15 residues. With 5 bases removed from V and 4 bases from J, the gap between germline ends came to 17 bases. The germline V gene has CDR1 MNHNY and CDR2 SVGAGI (reference sequence). CDR3 sequence reads: CASSLTAYSPETQYF. The CDR3, as DNA: TGTGCCAGCAGTCTTACAGCTTATTCCCCAGAGACCCAGTACTTC.

This clone showed up just once. The V call is TRBV19, the J call TRBJ2-1; the match to TRBD1 covers 11 bases. The CDR3 is 15 residues long. The ends lost 5 bases at V and 4 bases at J; junction bases unmatched: 4. Per germline, CDR1 LNHDA and CDR2 SQIVND (reference sequence). This CDR3 is CASSAGQGAYNEQFF. The CDR3 coding sequence is TGTGCCAGTAGTGCTGGACAGGGGGCTTACAATGAGCAGTTCTTC.

About this clone: The junction differs from germline at one of its ends, possibly a read error. This chain connects TRBV5-1 to TRBJ1-4; no definite D call. Germline V lookup: CDR1 SGHRS, CDR2 YFSETQ. This CDR3 region has 15 residues. CDR3 sequence (DNA): TGCGCCAGCAGTTTGGCCGGAGCAACTAATGAAAAACTGTTTTTT. It translates to CASSLAGATNEKLFF.

The genes are TRBV7-8 and TRBJ2-7; D perhaps matches TRBD2 (6 bases). The CDR3 is 16 residues long. V was shortened by 5 bases and J by 0 bases, with 17 bases between the two germline ends. Germline V gene sequence: CDR1 SGHVS, CDR2 FQNEAQ. The CDR3 DNA reads as TGTGCCAGCAGCCCAGGCCTCCGGGGGAACTCCTACGAGCAGTACTTC. Amino acid sequence: CASSPGLRGNSYEQYF.

In nucleotides, the CDR3 is TGTGCCAGCAGTACCGGACTAGCGGGGGGGCCTAGGGCCGAGACCCAGTACTTC. Translating gives CASSTGLAGGPRAETQYF. The V call is TRBV2, the J call TRBJ2-5; 15 bases match TRBD2. CDR1 is SNHLY and CDR2 is FYNNEI in the germline V gene. The CDR3 extends over 18 amino acids. With V trimmed by 5 bases and J by 5 bases, 12 bases remained unmatched.

The chain joins TRBV2 to TRBJ1-6; 9 positions match TRBD1. This CDR3 is built from 14 residues. Germline V lookup: CDR1 SNHLY, CDR2 FYNNEI. The trim removed 6 bases at V and 7 bases at J, leaving 4 bases unmatched. The CDR3 coding sequence is TGTGCCAGCAGCCGGGACAGGGTAAATTCACCCCTCCACTTT. This gives the protein CASSRDRVNSPLHF.